This T cell receptor beta chain was recovered during a study of cytomegalovirus exposure and HLA in healthy donors. Study-wide points: In a later analysis, TCR association rates varied by HLA locus: DRB1 most, HLA-C fewest. Analysis was carried out at a later point, and it linked a missense DCLRE1C variant to TCR beta V- and J-gene trimming.

This clone appeared a few times. Its antigen is unidentified. Germline V gene lookup returns CDR1 SEHNR and CDR2 FQNEAQ (reference sequence). The CDR3 has 15 amino acids. Vbeta (60) and Jbeta (13) primers were used in the PCR. Sequenced by immunoSEQ multiplex PCR; TCRdb stores in-frame clones only, minus some. The sample yields over 85,000 clones, about 80% seen once. The receptor was isolated from a man in his forties in good health and CMV-seronegative. The rearrangement uses TRBV7-9 and TRBJ2-5; the match to TRBD2 covers 12 bases. TRBJ2-7 explains the end of the DNA better; the J call may be wrong. Source material: PBMCs. The CDR3 region is CASSLGLAGGYEQYF. CDR3 DNA sequence: TGTGCCAGCAGCTTAGGGCTAGCGGGAGGGTACGAGCAGTACTTC.